This note documents a single T cell receptor (beta chain) sequence. Antigen: not known. This CDR3 is 14 amino acids long. Germline CDR1 and CDR2: MDHEN and SYDVKM. The germline V and J ends were trimmed by 7 bases and 8 bases, with 21 bases remaining between them. These data are taken from a study of T cell responses to AZD1222 COVID-19 vaccine. General study points: Spike-wide vaccine-associated CD4 TCRs dominated at 160-218 and 743-854. Spike-specific TCR breadth and depth went up after people got two AZD1222 doses. White British ancestry dominated among donors, who included more females, and clonal diversity was possibly underestimated. At study baseline, merely a handful of AZD1222 recipients were seropositive.

Only in-frame clones appear in the TCRdb table, and some are missing; sequencing was by immunoSEQ multiplex PCR. Of fewer than 150,000 clones listed, about 85% were seen once; the top ten hold 5.5% to 8%. The chain combines TRBV28 with TRBJ2-7; TRBD1 is a possible D gene (6 bases). The receptor's source is an adult in good health. The sample in question was peripheral blood, obtained on day 0 of AZD1222 vaccination. CDR3 sequence reads: CASKRSQGPLKQYF. CDR3 in DNA: TGTGCCAGCAAGAGGAGCCAGGGGCCCTTAAAGCAGTACTTC.